What follows are 16 T cell receptor beta chains derived from one specimen sequenced in a study of metastatic and nonmetastatic thyroid tumors. With MiXCR, TCRdb called clones anew from the PCR reads. The sample includes 25,000 to 30,000 clones, less than 25% of them seen just once. No treatment of any kind had been given to any patient before thyroid surgery. The specimen was blood. These receptors originate from a female donor with papillary thyroid cancer or a benign thyroid nodule (not recorded which). Some clones in this sample may be carry-over from other donors' samples.

The genes are TRBV19 and TRBJ1-2; no reliable D call. Germline V gene lookup returns CDR1 LNHDA and CDR2 SQIVND (reference sequence). V dropped 3 bases and J dropped 4 bases, with 9 bases sitting between them. CDR3 length: 13 residues. CDR3 coding DNA: TGTGCCAGTAGTATGGCGGTGGGCTATGGCTACACCTTC. Translation gives CASSMAVGYGYTF.

The J gene is TRBJ2-7, the V gene TRBV3-1, with 11 bases matching TRBD2. Germline CDR1 and CDR2: LGHDT and YNNKEL (reference sequence). The J segment lost 2 bases and the V segment lost 5 bases, leaving 2 bases of the junction unmatched. CDR3 length: 14 amino acids. CDR3 in DNA: TGTGCCAGCAGCGTAGCGGGGGGGACCTACGAGCAGTACTTC. Translation: CASSVAGGTYEQYF.

As concerns this clone: Mismatch with germline at one junction end may stem from a read error. This chain joins TRBV5-1 and TRBJ1-5; D is perhaps TRBD1 (6 bases). Germline assignment: CDR1 SGHRS and CDR2 YFSETQ. This CDR3 comprises 15 residues. The CDR3 region has the DNA TGCGCCTGCAGCTTGGAGGGACACCTCAATCTGCCCCAGCATTTT. Translated, it gives CACSLEGHLNLPQHF.

This clone was counted only a few times. The CDR3 does not close with the conserved phenylalanine or tryptophan, likely indicating a read error. CDR3 loop: CASSLAGVGETQYL. The CDR3 bases are TGTGCCAGCAGTTTAGCGGGAGTCGGGGAGACCCAGTACCTC. The gene calls are TRBV27 and TRBJ2-5; the match to TRBD2 covers 7 bases. V was pared by 2 bases and J by 5 bases, with 5 bases of the junction left unmatched. Germline V lookup: CDR1 MNHEY, CDR2 SMNVEV (reference sequence). This CDR3 has 14 residues.

The genes are TRBV7-9 and TRBJ2-5; TRBD1 aligns across 11 bases. The J segment lost 7 bases and the V segment lost 3 bases, leaving 10 bases of the junction unmatched. This CDR3 contains 16 residues. Per germline, CDR1 SEHNR and CDR2 FQNEAQ (reference sequence). The CDR3 coding sequence is TGTGCCAGCAGCTTTCCGGGACAGGGGGGATCTTGGACCCAGTACTTC. Its protein product is CASSFPGQGGSWTQYF.

V and J are TRBV2 and TRBJ1-2; D possibly corresponds to TRBD1 (6 bases). The CDR3 has 13 amino acids. V was trimmed by 5 bases and J by 10 bases, leaving 17 bases between them. CDR1 is SNHLY, CDR2 FYNNEI, per germline. CDR3 amino acids: CASSSTGAWVYTF. In DNA, the CDR3 is TGTGCCAGCAGTTCTACGGGGGCATGGGTCTACACCTTC. The whole variable domain, remainder taken from reference TRBV2 and TRBJ1-2, is EPEVTQTPSHQVTQMGQEVILRCVPISNHLYFYWYRQILGQKVEFLVSFYNNEISEKSEIFDDQFSVERPDGSNFTLKIRSTKLEDSAMYFCASSSTGAWVYTFGSGTRLTVV.

This clone was observed at least ten times. This CDR3 is CASSESGGSAFF. As DNA, the CDR3 is TGTGCCAGCAGTGAAAGCGGAGGGTCAGCTTTCTTT. This chain connects TRBV6-1 to TRBJ1-1; the D is unclear. The V gene lost 2 bases and the J gene lost 10 bases, with 11 bases spanning the gap. CDR1 and CDR2 (germline): MNHNS, SASEGT. The CDR3 runs to 12 residues.

This clone appeared a few times. V usage is TRBV27 and J usage is TRBJ2-7; TRBD2 matches at 8 bases. CDR1 is MNHEY and CDR2 is SMNVEV in the germline V gene (reference sequence). V trimming: 4 bases; J trimming: 0 bases; junction bases outside the gene matches: 2. This CDR3 is built from 14 residues. CDR3 DNA: TGTGCCAGCAGTTGGAGCGGGAGCTCCTACGAGCAGTACTTC. It is translated as CASSWSGSSYEQYF.

This clone was recorded at least ten times. The V and J genes are TRBV6-1 and TRBJ2-2, with D tentatively TRBD1 or TRBD2 (5 bases each). This CDR3 region has 13 residues. The germline V gene encodes CDR1 MNHNS and CDR2 SASEGT. Trimming removed 7 bases at V and 5 bases at J, with 11 bases between. The CDR3 here is CASTGGLTGELFF. CDR3 sequence (DNA): TGTGCCAGCACTGGGGGTCTGACCGGGGAGCTGTTTTTT.

In this sample, this clone turned up many times. Just one base apart from a much larger clone, this may be a read error. The chain is built from TRBV18 and TRBJ1-1, with TRBD1 as a possible D gene (6 bases). The CDR3 is 14 residues long. Germline CDR1 reads KGHSH; CDR2 reads LQKENI. Trimming cost V 1 base and J 7 bases, with 13 bases left between them. CDR3 residues: CASSPRSLRGEAFF. CDR3 bases: TGTGCCAGCTCACCACGGTCGCTCAGGGGTGAAGCTTTCTTT.

Notes on this clone: A much larger clonotype is one base distant, so this may be a read error. The same CDR3 is also encoded by other DNA sequences in this sample. The CDR3 is CASSVAGGEGEQYF. In DNA form, the CDR3 reads TGTGCCAGCAGCGTAGCGGGCGGAGAGGGCGAGCAATACTTC. The chain combines TRBV9 with TRBJ2-7; D may be TRBD2 (5 bases). Germline assignment: CDR1 SGDLS and CDR2 YYNGEE. This CDR3 is 14 amino acids long.

A note on this clone: One end of the junction is discordant with germline, which a read error may explain. The chain recombines TRBV5-1 with TRBJ2-1; possible D gene TRBD2, 6 bases. CDR3 length: 16 residues. The V gene's germline CDR1 is SGHRS and CDR2 YFSETQ. The CDR3 nucleotides are TGCGCCAACAGCTTGAAAGTATGGCTAGCGAGGAATGAGCAGTTCTTC. Protein product: CANSLKVWLARNEQFF.

This clone was seen once. The V call is TRBV27, the J call TRBJ2-5; D possibly corresponds to TRBD2 (6 bases). From germline, CDR1 is MNHEY and CDR2 SMNVEV (reference sequence). The V gene lost 7 bases and the J gene lost 1 base, with 19 bases spanning the gap. The CDR3 runs to 16 residues. The CDR3 protein is CASISGVAGSQETQYF. CDR3 nucleotide sequence: TGTGCCAGCATTTCGGGGGTAGCAGGTAGCCAAGAGACCCAGTACTTC.

This clone was observed many times. The chain couples TRBV15 to TRBJ1-1, with no clear D. V lost 1 base to trimming and J lost 4 bases, with 10 bases between them. This CDR3 is built from 14 residues. Germline V gene data show CDR1 as LNHNV and CDR2 as YYDKDF (reference sequence). CDR3 DNA: TGTGCCACCAGCAGAGGGGCAGTCAGCACTGAAGCTTTCTTT. This gives the protein CATSRGAVSTEAFF. Together with reference TRBV15 and TRBJ1-1, the CDR3 gives the full variable domain: DAMVIQNPRYQVTQFGKPVTLSCSQTLNHNVMYWYQQKSSQAPKLLFHYYDKDFNNEADTPDNFQSRRPNTSFCFLDIRSPGLGDTAMYLCATSRGAVSTEAFFGQGTRLTVV.

This clone was recorded many times. The gene calls are TRBV5-1 and TRBJ1-2; tentatively, D is TRBD1 (6 bases). The CDR3 has 15 residues. V lost 1 base, J lost 2 bases, and 12 bases lay in between. Germline assignment: CDR1 SGHRS and CDR2 YFSETQ. The CDR3 reads CASSLKAGTNYGYTF. Here the CDR3 DNA reads TGCGCCAGCAGCTTGAAAGCAGGGACAAACTATGGCTACACCTTC.

This clone was observed at least ten times. The chain recombines TRBV20-1 with TRBJ1-2, with TRBD1 matching over 9 bases. Trimming cost V 1 base and J 6 bases; bases outside gene matches: 24. CDR1 and CDR2 (germline): DFQATT, SNEGSKA (reference sequence). This CDR3 has 20 residues. The CDR3 region is CSARGNPSDGVPGTGNGYTF. The CDR3 DNA follows: TGCAGTGCTAGAGGTAATCCATCAGACGGGGTTCCCGGGACAGGGAATGGCTACACCTTC.